A selection of T cell receptor beta chains follows, all from one sample in a study of shared clonotypes between healthy human individuals. Assay used: immunoSEQ multiplex PCR; TCRdb lists only in-frame clones, some missing. This sample yields approximately 1.5 million clones, of which about 98% are seen a single time; about 0.45% belongs to the top ten. The sequencing sample was made of naive CD4+ T cells sorted from blood. These receptors originate from a man aged 25 to 45 in good health. The conserved cysteine and the conserved F or W are not part of the CDR3 here.

V gene,J gene,CDR3 protein
TRBV7-2,TRBJ2-7,ASSSRLAGVTYEQY
TRBV11-3,TRBJ2-2,ASSHKLRPEGLTGELF
TRBV28,TRBJ2-7,ASTELTGTGAAEQY
TRBV29-1,TRBJ1-1,SVDVDGTEAF
TRBV15,TRBJ1-2,ATSRPDTPYGYT
TRBV15,TRBJ2-7,ATSTDPTRLANDEQY
TRBV7-2,TRBJ2-1,ASSRWGAEQF
TRBV7-8,TRBJ2-6,ASSPSRLSGANVLT
TRBV6-6,TRBJ2-7,ASSRRSGEQY
TRBV19,TRBJ2-7,ASSIVAGPSYEQY
TRBV27,TRBJ2-1,ASSSRDTTYNEQF
TRBV27,TRBJ2-3,ASSLAGLAEITDTQY
TRBV28,TRBJ2-7,ASSPTGWGAYEQY
TRBV10-3,TRBJ1-1,ATEVGQKNTEAF
TRBV14,TRBJ2-2,ASRRQGRTGELF
TRBV6-5,TRBJ1-2,ASSYGQGVPLYGYT
TRBV7-9,TRBJ2-7,ASSHDGPYEQY
TRBV6-5,TRBJ2-3,ASSYGEVADTQY
TRBV18,TRBJ1-4,ASSPGTGVPEKLF
TRBV5-5,TRBJ1-2,ASSRGQGANYGYT
TRBV29-1,TRBJ1-1,SVTGVAEAF
TRBV4-1,TRBJ2-2,ASSQIPSVNTGELF
TRBV4-3,TRBJ2-2,ASSQEGAGGFSGELF
TRBV28,TRBJ1-3,ASSFTGSSGNTIY
TRBV5-4,TRBJ1-3,ASSQGYSGNTIY
TRBV10-1,TRBJ2-3,ASSSGHSTDTQY